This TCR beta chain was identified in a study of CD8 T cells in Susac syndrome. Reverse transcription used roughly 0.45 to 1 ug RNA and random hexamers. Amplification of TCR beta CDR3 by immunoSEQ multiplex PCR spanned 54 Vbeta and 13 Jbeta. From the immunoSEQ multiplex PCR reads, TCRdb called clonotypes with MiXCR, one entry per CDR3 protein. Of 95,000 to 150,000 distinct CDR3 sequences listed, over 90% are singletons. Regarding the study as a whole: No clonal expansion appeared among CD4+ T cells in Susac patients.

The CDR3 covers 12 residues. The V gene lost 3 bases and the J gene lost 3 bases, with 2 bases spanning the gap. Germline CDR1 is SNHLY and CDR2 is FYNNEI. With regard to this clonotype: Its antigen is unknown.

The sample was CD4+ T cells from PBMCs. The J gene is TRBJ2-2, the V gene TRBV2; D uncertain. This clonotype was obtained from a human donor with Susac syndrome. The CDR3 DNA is TGTGCCAGCAGTGACTACACCGGGGAGCTGTTTTTT. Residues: CASSDYTGELFF.